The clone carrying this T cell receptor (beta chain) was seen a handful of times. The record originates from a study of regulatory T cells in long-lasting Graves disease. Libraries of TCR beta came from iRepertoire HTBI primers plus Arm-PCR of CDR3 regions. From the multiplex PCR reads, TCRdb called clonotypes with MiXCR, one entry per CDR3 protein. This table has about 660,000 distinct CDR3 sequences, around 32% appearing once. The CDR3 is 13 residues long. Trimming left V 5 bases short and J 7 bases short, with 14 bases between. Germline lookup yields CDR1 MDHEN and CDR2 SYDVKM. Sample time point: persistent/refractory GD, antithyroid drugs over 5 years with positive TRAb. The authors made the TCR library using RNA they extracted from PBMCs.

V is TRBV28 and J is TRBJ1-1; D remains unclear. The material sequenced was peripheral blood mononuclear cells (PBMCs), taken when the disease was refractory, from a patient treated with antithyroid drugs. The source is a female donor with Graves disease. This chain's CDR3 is CASSNLVGREAFF. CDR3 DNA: TGTGCCAGCAGTAATTTAGTCGGACGTGAAGCTTTCTTT. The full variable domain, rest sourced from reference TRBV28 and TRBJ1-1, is DVKVTQSSRYLVKRTGEKVFLECVQDMDHENMFWYRQDPGLGLRLIYFSYDVKMKEKGDIPEGYSVSREKKERFSLILESASTNQTSMYLCASSNLVGREAFFGQGTRLTVV.